This TCR beta chain was sequenced during a study of blood T cell repertoires in COVID-19. As for the study in general: The United States, Italy and Spain were the sources of the acute and convalescent COVID-19 samples. Sources were T cells, B-cell-depleted T cells, or PBMCs; the material itself was cDNA or gDNA.

There are a few counts of this clone. Germline values: CDR1 SEHNR, CDR2 FQNEAQ (reference sequence). CDR3 length equals 16 residues. After removal of 5 bases from V and 2 bases from J, the junction contained 10 bases not matched to a gene. As handled by the study authors: Reference gene primer amplification gave nucleated cell count estimates. Using immunoSEQ multiplex PCR, the repertoire was profiled, and TCRdb retains in-frame clones only, with some absent. Clonal size and the V and J genes are those of that table, whereas D and trimming came from the DNA. The sample lists about 82,000 clones, around 83% occurring once.

The chain couples TRBV7-9 to TRBJ2-5; 8 bases fit TRBD2. The TCR originated in a woman aged 55-69 years with acute or convalescent COVID-19. Sequenced input: peripheral blood. In DNA form, the CDR3 reads TGTGCCAGCAGCCGCACAAAAACTAGCGGACAAGAGACCCAGTACTTC. This translates into CASSRTKTSGQETQYF.